The clone carrying this T cell receptor (beta chain) was observed at least ten times. Its antigen is unknown. The data belong to a study of identical twins. Study-wide results and caveats: Fewer insertions marked abundant cord blood beta clonotypes; young adult naive trended weakly, memory not at all. Shared out-of-frame alpha sequences (those common to twins) showed excess low generation probability.

V shed 2 bases and J shed 0 bases, with 12 bases lying between them. The CDR3 is made up of 16 amino acids. Template switching added a universal primer site, and cDNA bore unique molecular identifiers. One entry per CDR3 protein, called by TCRdb with MiXCR from the 5' RACE reads. This sample yields around 280,000 distinct CDR3 sequences, of which approximately 8% are seen a single time; approximately 2.1% belongs to the top ten. The sample also formed part of further work on yellow fever vaccine responses in identical twins.

The sequence derives from a woman aged 18 to 35 in good health. The sequenced sample was memory (CD45RO+) T cells sorted from blood. This chain uses TRBV12-3 or TRBV12-4 with TRBJ2-3, with D possibly being TRBD1 or TRBD2 (6 bases each). For the CDR3, the DNA is TGTGCCAGCAGTTTACGACGGGGGCCTAGCACAGATACGCAGTATTTT. It codes for CASSLRRGPSTDTQYF.